The T cell receptor beta chain described here comes from a study of blood T cell repertoires in COVID-19. TCRdb's copy holds only in-frame clones and misses some; the assay was immunoSEQ multiplex PCR. The profile covers 300,000 or so clones, with more than 85% appearing a single time and more than 0.9% taken by the ten largest. Which cohort a participant joined came from the clinical history participants gave. This CDR3 is 14 amino acids long. Germline values: CDR1 GTSNPN, CDR2 SVGIG (reference sequence). V was clipped by 5 bases and J by 5 bases; unmatched bases: 4. The rearrangement links TRBV30 to TRBJ1-6, with 9 nucleotides matching TRBD1. Sequenced sample: PBMCs or T cells enriched from blood (not recorded which). The TCR comes from a woman under 40 who had recovered from COVID-19. The CDR3 loop reads CAWDRDRDNSPLHF. The CDR3 region has the DNA TGTGCCTGGGACCGGGACAGGGATAATTCACCCCTCCACTTT.